These 17 T cell receptor beta chains share one sample of origin, sequenced in a study of CD8+ T cells in alopecia areata. The authors extracted RNA and reverse transcribed it into cDNA as the sequencing template. Repertoires were generated with immunoSEQ multiplex PCR, while TCRdb's copy carries only in-frame clones and drops some. Of more than 110,000 clones in the sample, about 59% were seen once. As to treatment: oral pan-JAK inhibitor, 5-10 mg twice daily. Sequencing used CD8+ T cells sorted from blood, obtained at week 4, from a patient treated with tofacitinib. The source is a human donor with alopecia areata.

This chain uses TRBV7-6 with TRBJ2-6; unclear D gene. Germline CDR1 SGHVS, CDR2 FNYEAQ. The length of the CDR3 is 15 residues. With 2 bases removed from V and 4 bases from J, the gap between germline ends came to 9 bases. The CDR3 coding sequence is TGTGCCAGCAGCTTATTAGGGTTGGGGGCCAACGTCCTGACTTTC. Amino acid sequence: CASSLLGLGANVLTF.

This sequence joins TRBV29-1 and TRBJ1-6, with 7 bases lining up with TRBD1. Per germline, CDR1 SQVTM and CDR2 ANQGSEA. V gave up 6 bases and J gave up 6 bases; unmatched junction bases: 2. The CDR3 contains 12 residues. CDR3 in amino acids: CSVRDSNSPLHF. CDR3 in DNA: TGCAGCGTCCGGGACAGTAATTCACCCCTCCACTTT.

This chain joins TRBV27 and TRBJ1-1; a weak D match, TRBD1 (6 bases). The V end lost 2 bases, the J end lost 4 bases, and 11 bases lay between the germline ends. The CDR3 length is 14 residues. Germline CDR1 is MNHEY and CDR2 is SMNVEV (reference sequence). This chain's CDR3 is CASSLNRVPTEAFF. CDR3 DNA: TGTGCCAGCAGTTTAAACAGGGTACCCACTGAAGCTTTCTTT.

This chain uses TRBV6-5 with TRBJ2-1; possible D gene TRBD2, 5 bases. CDR1 and CDR2 from the germline V gene are MNHEY and SVGAGI. The CDR3 covers 15 residues. Trimming took off 6 bases at V and 5 bases at J, with 17 bases between the two ends. CDR3 region: CASSPSPSGHNEQFF. In nucleotides, the CDR3 is TGTGCCAGCAGCCCCTCGCCGAGCGGCCACAATGAGCAGTTCTTC.

This clone was observed once. The chain is built from TRBV4-1 and TRBJ2-5; D possibly corresponds to TRBD2 (5 bases). Between the trimmed V and J ends, which lost 0 bases and 3 bases, there was a span of 17 bases. Germline V gene sequence: CDR1 MGHRA, CDR2 YSYEKL. This CDR3 has 17 amino acids. CDR3 DNA: TGCGCCAGCAGCCAAGAAGGCGTCACTAGTGTAGAAGAGACCCAGTACTTC. It encodes CASSQEGVTSVEETQYF.

Points on this clone: The same CDR3 is also encoded by other DNA sequences in this sample. The V call is TRBV9, the J call TRBJ2-3; D uncertain. The CDR3 totals 13 residues. Deletions cut 0 bases from V and 4 bases from J, with 6 bases between. In germline, CDR1 is SGDLS, CDR2 YYNGEE. CDR3 bases: TGTGCCAGCAGCGTAGGTTCTCCAGATACGCAGTATTTT. Translated, it gives CASSVGSPDTQYF.

This clone was observed a handful of times. The gene calls are TRBV6-6 and TRBJ2-5; D perhaps matches TRBD1 (8 bases). Germline CDR1 is MNHNY and CDR2 is SVGAGI (reference sequence). Trimming took 5 bases from V and 5 from J, leaving 21 bases between them. The CDR3 length is 16 residues. The CDR3: CASSPGGQGSWETQYF. CDR3 nucleotide sequence: TGTGCCAGCAGTCCGGGAGGACAGGGTTCATGGGAGACCCAGTACTTC.

In its sample, this clone was seen once. In DNA, the CDR3 is TGTGCCAGCACGGACAGCGCTGTCACAGATACGCAGTATTTT. This sequence encodes CASTDSAVTDTQYF. V is TRBV6-1 and J is TRBJ2-3, with D possibly matching TRBD1 (6 bases). CDR3 size: 14 residues. The germline gives CDR1 MNHNS, CDR2 SASEGT. Trimming took off 7 bases at V and 2 bases at J, with 13 bases between the two ends.

The chain carries TRBV13 and TRBJ1-1, with D uncertain. V was shortened by 5 bases and J by 0 bases, with 4 bases between the two germline ends. The CDR3 runs to 12 residues. The V gene's germline CDR1 is PRHDT and CDR2 FYEKMQ (reference sequence). CDR3 protein: CASSRVNTEAFF. DNA of the CDR3: TGTGCCAGCAGCAGGGTGAACACTGAAGCTTTCTTT.

J is TRBJ2-1 and V is TRBV7-9; D is ambiguous. V lost 4 bases to trimming and J lost 10 bases, with 8 bases between them. Germline loops: CDR1 SEHNR, CDR2 FQNEAQ (reference sequence). This CDR3 has 11 residues. CDR3 region: CASSSREEQFF. The CDR3 coding sequence is TGTGCCAGCAGCTCTAGAGAGGAGCAGTTCTTC.

This sequence joins TRBV29-1 and TRBJ2-1; TRBD2 matches at 8 bases. There are 14 residues in the CDR3. The junction had 9 bases not matched to a gene; V was cut back by 1 base and J by 10 bases. The germline gives CDR1 SQVTM, CDR2 ANQGSEA. The CDR3 DNA reads TGCAGCGTTGAAGGGTTAGCGGGGCCGGGGGAGCAGTTCTTC. Its protein is CSVEGLAGPGEQFF.

The V gene is TRBV6-5, the J gene TRBJ1-2, with D unresolved. V was shortened by 5 bases and J by 6 bases, with 13 bases between the two germline ends. CDR1 and CDR2 (germline): MNHEY, SVGAGI. The CDR3 sequence is 13 residues long. This CDR3 reads CASSPAVSHGYTF. As DNA, the CDR3 is TGTGCCAGCAGTCCAGCCGTTTCCCATGGCTACACCTTC.

This clone was detected only once. This chain uses TRBV25-1 with TRBJ2-1; 8 nucleotides agree with TRBD2. In germline, CDR1 is MGHDK, CDR2 SYGVNS. The CDR3 has 14 amino acids. V gave up 7 bases and J gave up 3 bases; unmatched junction bases: 5. Written as DNA, the CDR3 is TGTGCCAGCACCCTAGCGGGCCTCTACAATGAGCAGTTCTTC. This codes for CASTLAGLYNEQFF.

The gene calls are TRBV18 and TRBJ1-6; no clear D. The CDR3 totals 15 residues. Germline V gives CDR1 KGHSH, CDR2 LQKENI. V was shortened by 0 bases and J by 8 bases, with 11 bases between the two germline ends. CDR3 in amino acids: CASSPPKGLDSPLHF. The CDR3 DNA reads as TGTGCCAGCTCACCACCGAAAGGGTTGGATTCACCCCTCCACTTT. Together with reference TRBV18 and TRBJ1-6, the CDR3 gives the full variable domain: NAGVMQNPRHLVRRRGQEARLRCSPMKGHSHVYWYRQLPEEGLKFMVYLQKENIIDESGMPKERFSAEFPKEGPSILRIQQVVRGDSAAYFCASSPPKGLDSPLHFGNGTRLTVT.

The rearrangement joins TRBV11-2 to TRBJ2-1, with a weak D call TRBD2 (7 bases). The ends were cut back, 2 bases at V and 4 bases at J, with 15 bases in the middle. Germline V CDR1 and CDR2: SGHAT, FQNNGV. The CDR3 has 16 residues. For the CDR3, the DNA is TGTGCCAGCAGCTTAAGGGGGGGCGCATCGTACAATGAGCAGTTCTTC. Residues: CASSLRGGASYNEQFF.

The J gene is TRBJ2-7, the V gene TRBV13; 12 positions agree with TRBD2. The CDR3 sequence is 16 residues long. V was pared by 2 bases and J by 4 bases, with 6 bases of the junction left unmatched. Looked up from germline, CDR1 is PRHDT and CDR2 is FYEKMQ (reference sequence). The DNA of the CDR3 is TGTGCCAGCAGCTTACTGTCTAGCGGGGGGGCGTACGAGCAGTACTTC. It is translated as CASSLLSSGGAYEQYF.

This chain uses TRBV27 with TRBJ2-7; D uncertain. V lost 2 bases to trimming and J lost 0 bases, with 11 bases between them. The CDR3 sequence is 15 residues long. The V gene's germline CDR1 is MNHEY and CDR2 SMNVEV (reference sequence). The CDR3 DNA is TGTGCCAGCAGTTTAACTGACACGGACTCCTACGAGCAGTACTTC. It specifies CASSLTDTDSYEQYF.